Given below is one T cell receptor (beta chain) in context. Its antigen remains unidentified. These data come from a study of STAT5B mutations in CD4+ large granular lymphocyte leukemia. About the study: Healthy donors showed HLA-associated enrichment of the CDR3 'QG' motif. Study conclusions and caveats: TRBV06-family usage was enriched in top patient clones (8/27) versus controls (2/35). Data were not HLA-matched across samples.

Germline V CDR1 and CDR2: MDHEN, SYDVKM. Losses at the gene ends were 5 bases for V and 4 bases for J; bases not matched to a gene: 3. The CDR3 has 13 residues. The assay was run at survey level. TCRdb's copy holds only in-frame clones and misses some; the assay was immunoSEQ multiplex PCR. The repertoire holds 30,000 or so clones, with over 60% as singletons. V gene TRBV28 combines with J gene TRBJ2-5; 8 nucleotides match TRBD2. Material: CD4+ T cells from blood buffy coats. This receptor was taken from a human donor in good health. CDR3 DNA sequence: TGTGCCAGCAGTAGCGGGAGCCTAGAGACCCAGTACTTC. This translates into CASSSGSLETQYF.